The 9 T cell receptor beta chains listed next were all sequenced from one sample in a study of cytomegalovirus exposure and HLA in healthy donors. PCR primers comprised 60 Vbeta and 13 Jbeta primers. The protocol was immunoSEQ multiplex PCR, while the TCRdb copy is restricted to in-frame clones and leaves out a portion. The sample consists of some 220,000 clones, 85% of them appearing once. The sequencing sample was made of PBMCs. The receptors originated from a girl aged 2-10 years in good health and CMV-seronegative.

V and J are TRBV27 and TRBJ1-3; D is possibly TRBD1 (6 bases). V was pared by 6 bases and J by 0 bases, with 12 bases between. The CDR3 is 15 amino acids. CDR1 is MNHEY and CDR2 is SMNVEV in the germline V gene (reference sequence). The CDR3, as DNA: TGTGCCAGCAGCCTAGACAGGAGCTCTGGAAACACCATATATTTT. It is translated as CASSLDRSSGNTIYF.

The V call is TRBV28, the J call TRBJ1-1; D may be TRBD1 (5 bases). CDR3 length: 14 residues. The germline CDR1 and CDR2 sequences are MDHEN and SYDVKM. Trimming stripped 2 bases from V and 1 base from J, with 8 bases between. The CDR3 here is CASSLGTWNTEAFF. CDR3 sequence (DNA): TGTGCCAGCAGTTTAGGGACTTGGAACACTGAAGCTTTCTTT.

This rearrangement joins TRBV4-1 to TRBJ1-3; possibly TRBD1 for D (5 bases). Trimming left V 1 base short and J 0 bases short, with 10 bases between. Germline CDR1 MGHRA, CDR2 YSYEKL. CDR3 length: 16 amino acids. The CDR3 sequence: CASSQVGQGSGNTIYF. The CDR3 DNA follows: TGCGCCAGCAGCCAAGTAGGCCAGGGCTCTGGAAACACCATATATTTT.

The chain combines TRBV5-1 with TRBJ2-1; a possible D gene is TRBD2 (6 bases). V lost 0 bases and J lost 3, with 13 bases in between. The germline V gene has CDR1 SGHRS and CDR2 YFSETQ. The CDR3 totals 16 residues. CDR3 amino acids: CASSLVWRGIYNEQFF. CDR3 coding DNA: TGCGCCAGCAGCTTGGTATGGCGGGGAATCTACAATGAGCAGTTCTTC.

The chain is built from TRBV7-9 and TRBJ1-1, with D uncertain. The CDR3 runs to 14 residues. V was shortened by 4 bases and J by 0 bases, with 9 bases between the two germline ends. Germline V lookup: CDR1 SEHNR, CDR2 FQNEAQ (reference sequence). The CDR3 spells CASSYVGVNTEAFF. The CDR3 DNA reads TGTGCCAGCAGCTACGTGGGAGTGAACACTGAAGCTTTCTTT.

The CDR3: CASSPQGIEQYF. CDR3 DNA sequence: TGTGCCAGCAGCCCACAGGGGATCGAGCAGTACTTC. This chain links TRBV9 with TRBJ2-7, with TRBD1 matching 7 bases. The CDR3 has 12 residues. J gave up 6 bases and V 4 bases, and 4 bases lay outside the gene matches. The germline V gene encodes CDR1 SGDLS and CDR2 YYNGEE.

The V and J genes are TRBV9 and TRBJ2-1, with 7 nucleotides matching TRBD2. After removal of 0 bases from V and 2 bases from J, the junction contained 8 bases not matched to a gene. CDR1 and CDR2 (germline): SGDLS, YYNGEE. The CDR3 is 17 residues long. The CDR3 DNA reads TGTGCCAGCAGCGTAGATCGCGGGAGCTTCACCTACAATGAGCAGTTCTTC. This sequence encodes CASSVDRGSFTYNEQFF.

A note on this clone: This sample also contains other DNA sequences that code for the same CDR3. The DNA for the CDR3 is TGCAGCGTCTTGACTGGTAACTATGGCTACACCTTC. It yields the protein CSVLTGNYGYTF. The rearrangement uses TRBV29-1 and TRBJ1-2; the D is unclear. CDR1 is SQVTM and CDR2 is ANQGSEA in the germline V gene. The ends were cut back, 6 bases at V and 1 base at J, with 9 bases in the middle. The CDR3 loop spans 12 amino acids.

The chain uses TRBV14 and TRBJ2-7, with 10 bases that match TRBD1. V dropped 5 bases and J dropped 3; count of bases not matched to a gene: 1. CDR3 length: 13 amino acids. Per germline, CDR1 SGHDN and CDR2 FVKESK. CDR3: CASSGTGDYEQYF. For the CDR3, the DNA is TGTGCCAGCAGCGGGACAGGGGACTACGAGCAGTACTTC.